Listed below are T cell receptor beta chains from one sample, sequenced in a study of T cell changes during pregnancy in multiple sclerosis. Only in-frame clones appear in the TCRdb table, and some are missing; sequencing was by immunoSEQ multiplex PCR. This sample has tens of thousands of clones; just under 95% occur once, and the top ten carry 0.65% to 0.75%. The sequenced sample was peripheral blood, obtained in the second trimester of pregnancy. Source of these receptors: a female donor in good health, enrolled as a control in a pregnancy study. Each CDR3 is given with its conserved first and last residue. Each record gives: J gene, D gene, clone size, V gene, CDR3 protein, CDR3 DNA. The D gene is left open where the match is weak. Clone size is stated in some rows and not others, as once, few, many or a class when expanded.

>TRBJ2-4|-|-|TRBV30
CAWSKEDRNIQYF
TGTGCCTGGAGTAAAGAGGACAGAAACATTCAGTACTTC
>TRBJ1-1|-|-|TRBV4-1
CASSQDREGREAFF
TGCGCCAGCAGCCAAGATCGGGAGGGAAGAGAAGCTTTCTTT
>TRBJ2-6|-|-|TRBV5-1
CASSLVQSSGANVLTF
TGCGCCAGCAGCTTGGTACAAAGCTCTGGGGCCAACGTCCTGACTTTC
>TRBJ1-4|-|-|TRBV21-1
CASSKVAGPGTQGTNEKLFF
TGTGCCAGCAGCAAAGTGGCGGGTCCCGGGACACAGGGAACTAATGAAAAACTGTTTTTT
>TRBJ2-3|TRBD1|-|TRBV29-1
CSAVGDRANTQYF
TGCAGCGCTGTAGGGGACAGGGCTAATACGCAGTATTTT
>TRBJ2-1|-|-|TRBV19
CASTASQSSYNEQFF
TGTGCCAGTACCGCGTCCCAAAGCTCCTACAATGAGCAGTTCTTC
>TRBJ1-2|-|-|TRBV5-1
CASSLAGLGAALYGYTF
TGCGCCAGCAGCTTGGCGGGGTTGGGTGCGGCCCTCTATGGCTACACCTTC
>TRBJ2-7|-|-|TRBV6-5
CASSYGAVAYF
TGTGCCAGCAGTTACGGGGCAGTGGCGTACTTC
>TRBJ1-1|-|-|TRBV6-1
CASRGAANTEAFF
TGTGCCAGCAGGGGCGCAGCTAACACTGAAGCTTTCTTT
>TRBJ1-4|-|-|TRBV5-1
CASSLSDNEKLFF
TGCGCCAGCAGCTTGTCAGATAATGAAAAACTGTTTTTT
>TRBJ2-7|-|-|TRBV20-1
CSAPRAGEQYF
TGCAGTGCTCCCCGGGCGGGAGAGCAGTACTTC
>TRBJ2-7|-|-|TRBV7-8
CASSSDPTGPYEQYF
TGTGCCAGCAGCTCTGACCCAACAGGGCCCTACGAGCAGTACTTC
>TRBJ1-2|-|once|TRBV2
CASRRDSTSNYGYTF
TGTGCCAGCAGGAGAGACAGCACGTCAAACTATGGCTACACCTTC
>TRBJ1-3|TRBD1|-|TRBV30
CAWTEGQAGGNTIYF
TGTGCCTGGACCGAGGGACAGGCGGGGGGAAACACCATATATTTT
>TRBJ2-1|-|-|TRBV7-6
CASSLGREDEQFF
TGTGCCAGCAGCCTGGGCAGGGAGGATGAGCAGTTCTTC
>TRBJ2-5|-|-|TRBV5-6
CASSLVRTILGETQYF
TGTGCCAGCAGCTTGGTTCGGACAATCCTCGGGGAGACCCAGTACTTC
>TRBJ1-1|TRBD1|-|TRBV19
CASSKRQGAGTEAFF
TGTGCCAGTAGCAAACGACAGGGAGCGGGCACTGAAGCTTTCTTT
>TRBJ2-7|TRBD1|-|TRBV19
CASSVPGQVKYEQYF
TGTGCCAGTAGTGTACCGGGACAGGTGAAGTACGAGCAGTACTTC
>TRBJ2-5|TRBD2|-|TRBV10-3
CAISEAGGPGETQYF
TGTGCCATCAGTGAAGCGGGGGGGCCGGGAGAGACCCAGTACTTC
>TRBJ1-6|-|-|TRBV29-1
CSVDQGLDYNSPLHF
TGCAGCGTTGACCAGGGATTAGACTATAATTCACCCCTCCACTTT
>TRBJ1-1|TRBD1|-|TRBV7-3
CASSRDRVTEAFF
TGTGCCAGCAGCCGGGACAGGGTGACTGAAGCTTTCTTT
>TRBJ2-3|TRBD2|-|TRBV7-2
CASSIIAGDSTDTQYF
TGTGCCAGCAGCATAATAGCGGGGGATAGCACAGATACGCAGTATTTT
>TRBJ1-6|TRBD1|-|TRBV30
CAWSGSRTGQYNSPLHF
TGTGCCTGGAGTGGTAGTAGGACAGGTCAATATAATTCACCCCTCCACTTT
>TRBJ2-3|-|-|TRBV30
CAWSPGGTDTQYF
TGTGCCTGGAGCCCCGGGGGCACAGATACGCAGTATTTT
>TRBJ1-2|TRBD1|-|TRBV30
CAWSRGTESYGYTF
TGTGCCTGGAGTAGAGGGACAGAGAGCTATGGCTACACCTTC
>TRBJ2-3|-|-|TRBV7-2
CASINGAIRDTQYF
TGTGCCAGCATCAATGGGGCTATTCGAGATACGCAGTATTTT
>TRBJ2-3|TRBD2|-|TRBV5-8
CASSTGLSSTDTQYF
TGTGCCAGCAGCACGGGACTAAGTAGCACAGATACGCAGTATTTT
>TRBJ1-2|-|-|TRBV7-2
CASSLVGGTDYGYTF
TGTGCCAGCAGCTTAGTGGGGGGGACGGACTATGGCTACACCTTC
>TRBJ2-7|-|-|TRBV6-5
CASSIRGNTYEQYF
TGTGCCAGCAGTATTAGGGGTAACACCTACGAGCAGTACTTC
>TRBJ2-7|-|-|TRBV7-9
CASTPLGGLLSYEQYF
TGTGCCAGCACCCCACTCGGCGGGCTACTCTCCTACGAGCAGTACTTC
>TRBJ1-1|-|-|TRBV27
CASSLNRGQGGTEAFF
TGTGCCAGCAGTTTAAACCGCGGGCAGGGAGGGACTGAAGCTTTCTTT
>TRBJ2-3|TRBD1|-|TRBV11-3
CASSLNGQGQSTDTQYF
TGTGCCAGCAGCCTAAATGGACAGGGACAAAGCACAGATACGCAGTATTTT
>TRBJ1-1|-|-|TRBV6-1
CASSTPGPGGTEAFF
TGTGCCAGCAGTACACCGGGCCCGGGGGGCACTGAAGCTTTCTTT